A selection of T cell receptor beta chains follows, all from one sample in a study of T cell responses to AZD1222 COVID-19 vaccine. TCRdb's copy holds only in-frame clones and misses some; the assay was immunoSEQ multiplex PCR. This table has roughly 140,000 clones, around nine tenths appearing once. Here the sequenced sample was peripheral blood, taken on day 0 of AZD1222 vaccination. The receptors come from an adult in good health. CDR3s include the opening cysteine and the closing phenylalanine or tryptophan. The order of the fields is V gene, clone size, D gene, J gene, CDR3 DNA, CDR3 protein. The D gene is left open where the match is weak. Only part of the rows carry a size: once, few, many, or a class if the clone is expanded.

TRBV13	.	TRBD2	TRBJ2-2	TGTGCCAGCAGCTTCGGTTTCGGACTAGCGGGAGGATCCGGGGAGCTGTTTTTT	CASSFGFGLAGGSGELFF
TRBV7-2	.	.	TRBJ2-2	TGTGCCAGCAGCAACCGTGGGGGACGGACGAACACCGGGGAGCTGTTTTTT	CASSNRGGRTNTGELFF
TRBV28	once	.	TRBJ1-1	TGTGCCAGCAGCCCGATACAGAACACTGAAGCTTTCTTT	CASSPIQNTEAFF
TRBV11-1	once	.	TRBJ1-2	TGTGCCAGCAGCTTAATGACAGGAGGAGGCTACACCTTC	CASSLMTGGGYTF
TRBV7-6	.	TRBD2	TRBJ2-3	TGTGCCAGCAGCTTAGCCGGCGGGAGCTCAGATACGCAGTATTTT	CASSLAGGSSDTQYF
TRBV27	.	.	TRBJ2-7	TGTGCCAGCAGAGCACAGGTCGGGTCCTACGAGCAGTACTTC	CASRAQVGSYEQYF
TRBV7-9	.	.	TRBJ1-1	TGTGCCAGCAGCTCAAGATTCCCCACTGAAGCTTTCTTT	CASSSRFPTEAFF
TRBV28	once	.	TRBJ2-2	TGTGCCAGCAGTTTTAAACGGGGAAACACCGGGGAGCTGTTTTTT	CASSFKRGNTGELFF
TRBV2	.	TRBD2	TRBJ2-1	TGTGCCACCGAGCTTAGCGGGAGGGCCGACAATGAGCAGTTCTTC	CATELSGRADNEQFF
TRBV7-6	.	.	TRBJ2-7	TGTGCCAGCAGCCAAGGACTGCGCCTTTCCTCCTACGAGCAGTACTTC	CASSQGLRLSSYEQYF
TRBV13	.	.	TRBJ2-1	TGTGCCAGCAGCTTAGGGGGAGAGCTAAGAGGTGAGCAGTTCTTC	CASSLGGELRGEQFF
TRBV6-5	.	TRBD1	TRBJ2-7	TGTGCCAGCAGGCGATGGGACAGCCACTACGAGCAGTACTTC	CASRRWDSHYEQYF
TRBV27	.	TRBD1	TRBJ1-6	TGTGCCAGCAGTCAAGGGGGCAACAATTCACCCCTCCACTTT	CASSQGGNNSPLHF
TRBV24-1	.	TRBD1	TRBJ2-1	TGTGCCACCAGTGATCCGGGACAGGGAGGCAATGAGCAGTTCTTC	CATSDPGQGGNEQFF
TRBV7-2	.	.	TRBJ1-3	TGTGCCAGCAGCTACGACAGTCTATCAAGCGAAAACACCATATATTTT	CASSYDSLSSENTIYF
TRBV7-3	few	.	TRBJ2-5	TGTGCCAGCAGCGCCCGGGGAGGCCAAGAGACCCAGTACTTC	CASSARGGQETQYF
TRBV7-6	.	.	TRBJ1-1	TGTGCCAGCAGCTCGTCCCTGGGGATCGGGGACACTGAAGCTTTCTTT	CASSSSLGIGDTEAFF
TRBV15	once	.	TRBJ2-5	TGTGCCACCAGCAGAGATGGGGTTAACGGCCAAGAGACCCAGTACTTC	CATSRDGVNGQETQYF
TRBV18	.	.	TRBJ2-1	TGTGCCAGCTCACCACCCGCGGGATCCTACTACAATGAGCAGTTCTTC	CASSPPAGSYYNEQFF
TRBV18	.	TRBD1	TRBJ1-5	TGTGCCAGCTCACAGACAGGGTCGGATCAGCCCCAGCATTTT	CASSQTGSDQPQHF
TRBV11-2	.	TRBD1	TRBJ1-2	TGTGCCAGCAGCTTCCCGGCAGGGGGCGGATCGAACTATGGCTACACCTTC	CASSFPAGGGSNYGYTF
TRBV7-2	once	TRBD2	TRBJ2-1	TGTGCCAGCAGCGGCAGCGGGAGGTCCTACAATGAGCAGTTCTTC	CASSGSGRSYNEQFF
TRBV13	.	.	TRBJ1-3	TGTGCCAGCAGCCCCAGTAAACGAAACACCATATATTTT	CASSPSKRNTIYF
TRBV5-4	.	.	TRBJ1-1	TGTGCCAGCAGCTTGGCCGCGGGGGAAAGACGGGGGGACTTT	CASSLAAGERRGDF
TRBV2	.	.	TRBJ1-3	TGTGCCAGCAGCGGAACAGGGTTAGGGAACACCATATATTTT	CASSGTGLGNTIYF
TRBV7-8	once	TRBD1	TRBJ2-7	TGTGCCAGCAGCTTATATTTAGGTTCGACAGGGTTAAGGGACGAGCAGTACTTC	CASSLYLGSTGLRDEQYF
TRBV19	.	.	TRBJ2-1	TGTGCCAGTAGTATTGGGCGGCGGGGATTATACAATGAGCAGTTCTTC	CASSIGRRGLYNEQFF
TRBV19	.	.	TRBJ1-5	TGTGCCAGTAAGGATGGTTTTAGCAATCAGCCCCAGCATTTT	CASKDGFSNQPQHF
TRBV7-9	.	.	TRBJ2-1	TGTGCCAGCAGCCCGGACAGCTCCCCTTCCTACAATGAGCAGTTCTTC	CASSPDSSPSYNEQFF
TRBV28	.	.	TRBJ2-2	TGTGCCAGCAGTTTGGCAGTCTTATATAGGGGACATAACGCCGGGGAGCTGTTTTTT	CASSLAVLYRGHNAGELFF
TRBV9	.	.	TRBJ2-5	TGTGCCAGCAGCACAGGACAGCCTGGGGAGACCCAGTACTTC	CASSTGQPGETQYF
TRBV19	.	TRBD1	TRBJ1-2	TGTGCCAGTAGTGCCTCGACAGGGGGCGCAAACTATGGCTACACCTTC	CASSASTGGANYGYTF
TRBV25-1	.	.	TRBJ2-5	TGTGCCAGCAGTTACGCCAGGGTCCCCCAAGAGACCCAGTACTTC	CASSYARVPQETQYF
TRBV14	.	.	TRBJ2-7	TGTGCCAGCAGCCGAGACGGGCTCCACTCCTACGAGCAGTACTTC	CASSRDGLHSYEQYF
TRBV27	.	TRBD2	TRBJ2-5	TGTGCCAGCGCAACACCGGGACTAGCTAAGTACTTC	CASATPGLAKYF
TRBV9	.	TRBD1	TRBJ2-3	TGTGCCAGCAGCCCTGGACAGGGGGTCGATACGCAGTATTTT	CASSPGQGVDTQYF
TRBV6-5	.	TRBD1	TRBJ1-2	TGTGCCAGCAGTTACTGGGCAGGGGGGTCCTATGGCTACACCTTC	CASSYWAGGSYGYTF
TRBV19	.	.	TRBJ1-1	TGTGCCAGTAGGGGGAGATACACTGAAGCTTTCTTT	CASRGRYTEAFF
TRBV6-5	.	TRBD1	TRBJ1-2	TGTGCCAGCAGTTACCTCGGACAGGGGGGTGGCTACACCTTC	CASSYLGQGGGYTF
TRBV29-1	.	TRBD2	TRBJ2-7	TGCAGCGTTGTGGCTAGCGGGGACACCTACGAGCAGTACTTC	CSVVASGDTYEQYF
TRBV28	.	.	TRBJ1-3	TGTGCCAGCAGTTTATTCGACGGGCCACAGGTTCCTCGCTCTGGAAACACCATATATTTT	CASSLFDGPQVPRSGNTIYF
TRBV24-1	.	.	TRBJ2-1	TGTGCCACCAGTGATGACGGGAAGGCCGGAGGTGAGCAGTTCTTC	CATSDDGKAGGEQFF